This T cell receptor beta chain was found in a study of a mutant IDH1 vaccine in newly diagnosed glioma (dated by TCRdb to the early 2020s). Study-level background: Of the approximately 34 treated patients, around 60% were male and about 40% were female, and a mean age of roughly 40 years was recorded. Peripheral blood was drawn at six visits: V03 (baseline), V05, V07, V10, V12 and V13. For exploratory analyses, longitudinal TCRB deep sequencing was carried out in roughly 25 treated patients wherever samples were available. Prior to enrollment, patients had been given standard therapy consisting of radiotherapy alone, temozolomide alone, or radiochemotherapy with temozolomide, with the combination given to most patients.

Points the paper makes about the study in general: Across multiple MHC alleles, vaccine-induced immune responses were seen in roughly 93% of patients. Availability determined which PBMC samples were chosen for TCRB deep sequencing. No apparent relationship was observed between pseudoprogression and alterations in the top peripheral T cell clonotypes detected by TCRB sequencing. The authors stated that sample limitations prevented analyses of patient blood samples from being reproduced.

The CDR3, from cysteine to phenylalanine, totals 14 residues. Only CDR3 DNA is held: 42 bases, read in frame from base 1. From a lookup of the germline V gene, CDR1 and CDR2 are SGDLS and YYNGEE. Cut back by 2 bases and 4 bases, the V and J ends lie 12 bases apart. In the paper's terms, the time point label means: baseline, week 1 (first vaccination visit). The sample's treatment or condition label is to be understood as: pre-vaccination baseline after standard-of-care therapy. The donors had newly diagnosed IDH1-mutant astrocytomas of WHO grade 3 or 4 that showed loss of nuclear ATRX. The samples were drawn from NOA16, a multicentre, single-arm, open-label phase I trial in Germany that tested a mutant IDH1 peptide vaccine in humans for the first time. Blood drawn at visit V03 was used as the baseline sample for immunogenicity testing. Genomic DNA for TCRB sequencing was extracted from EDTA blood using the DNeasy Blood and Tissue Kit.

Libraries came from the immunoSEQ multiplex PCR assay. The hsTCRB Kit was used according to the manufacturer's protocol to amplify rearranged TCR beta chain sequences. An Illumina MiSeq was used to sequence the TCRB libraries. The paper's data handling went like this. The proprietary platform of the kit vendor was used for demultiplexing, trimming and gene mapping. TCRdb mirrors the immuneACCESS table, restricted to in-frame sequences. Some clones are absent from its copies; in checked studies, under half trace to an unresolved V gene, and the reason for the others is unknown. V and J calls and clone size are those listed in that table; D and trimming were worked out from the DNA. The sample table holds about 36,000 clones, of which about 73% were seen once. About 9.8% of the sample belongs to the ten largest clones. This clone was observed a handful of times. Its antigen has not been determined. Nothing much larger sits one base from this clone, and base qualities are not available.

The chain is encoded by TRBV9 joined to TRBJ1-1, and possibly TRBD1, on 6 matching bases. The sequences come from PBMCs, collected from a glioma patient treated with radiotherapy, temozolomide or both. This sequence originates from a man aged 35 to 55 with glioma. Some clones in this sample may be carry-over from other donors' samples. CDR3 sequence: CASSVRTVGTEAFF. The DNA reads TGTGCCAGCAGCGTGAGGACAGTCGGCACTGAAGCTTTCTTT.